This T cell receptor (beta chain) appears in the sequencing data of a study of cytomegalovirus exposure and HLA in healthy donors. Notes on the study in general: Sequencing likely caused a cluster of highly shared sequence variants. Per published reports, the classifier diagnosed cytomegalovirus status with high specificity and sensitivity.

PCR amplification relied on 60 Vbeta primers (plus 13 Jbeta primers). This table comes from immunoSEQ multiplex PCR, and its TCRdb copy is limited to in-frame clones, with some not included. The table gives about 200,000 clones; the top ten clones make up around 1.1% of it. This CDR3 is built from 16 residues. The V end lost 4 bases, the J end lost 7 bases, and 26 bases lay between the germline ends. The germline gives CDR1 SQVTM, CDR2 ANQGSEA. Remarks on this clone: The antigen remains unidentified.

The V gene is TRBV29-1, the J gene TRBJ2-7; D is possibly TRBD2 (7 bases). The source of this sequence is a girl aged 2-10 years in good health and CMV-seropositive. The specimen sequenced was PBMCs. The chain's CDR3 is CSVASRMGGGPGEQYF. CDR3 nucleotides: TGCAGCGTTGCCTCCAGGATGGGAGGGGGGCCGGGAGAGCAGTACTTC.